The entry below gives a single TCR beta chain sequence along with its context. This entry belongs to a study of blood T cell repertoires in COVID-19. Study-level information: Sources were T cells, B-cell-depleted T cells, or PBMCs; the material itself was cDNA or gDNA.

Profiling relied on immunoSEQ multiplex PCR, and the TCRdb table lists in-frame clones only, not all of them. Among about 160,000 clones listed, approximately 88% were seen once. V shed 3 bases and J shed 2 bases, with 4 bases lying between them. This CDR3 has 12 residues. The V gene's germline CDR1 is SGHDT and CDR2 YYEEEE. The rearrangement joins TRBV5-6 to TRBJ2-3; D gene ambiguous. Material: peripheral blood. The clonotype was recovered from a woman aged 80 or over with active or convalescent COVID-19. DNA of the CDR3: TGTGCCAGCAGCTCCTACACAGATACGCAGTATTTT. Protein: CASSSYTDTQYF.